This TCR beta chain was obtained from a study of blood T cell repertoires in COVID-19. Background on the study: COVID-19 samples from acute and convalescent phases originated in the United States, Italy and Spain.

V lost 8 bases to trimming and J lost 4 bases, with 8 bases between them. Germline CDR1 and CDR2: LNHDA and SQIVND (reference sequence). CDR3 size: 11 residues. Sequencing used immunoSEQ multiplex PCR; TCRdb keeps in-frame clones, though not all of them. This sample has about 80,000 clones, with around 88% found just once. This clone was detected a few times. The gene calls are TRBV19 and TRBJ1-1; D perhaps matches TRBD1 (5 bases). Sequencing was done on a sample of peripheral blood. The TCR sequence derives from a young man with acute or convalescent COVID-19. The CDR3 DNA sequence: TGTGCCAGTGGCCAGGGCACTGAAGCTTTCTTT. This translates into CASGQGTEAFF.